Detailed here is one T cell receptor beta chain. This specimen belongs to a study of blood T cell repertoires in COVID-19. In the study overall: COVID-19 samples collected from the United States, Italy and Spain covered acute and convalescent phases.

The junction had 10 bases not matched to a gene; V was cut back by 5 bases and J by 5 bases. The CDR3 totals 15 residues. From germline, CDR1 is LNHDA and CDR2 SQIVND (reference sequence). As handled by the study authors: Using reference gene primer amplification, nucleated cell counts were estimated. Profiling relied on immunoSEQ multiplex PCR, and the TCRdb table lists in-frame clones only, not all of them. V and J calls and clone size are given by that table; D and trimming were obtained from the DNA. The profile covers 60,000 to 85,000 clones, with 83% appearing a single time and approximately 40% taken by the ten largest.

This chain connects TRBV19 to TRBJ2-5; 8 bases line up with TRBD1. Sequenced: peripheral blood. The TCR sequence derives from an elderly man with acute or convalescent COVID-19. CDR3 in amino acids: CASSAQGAGEETQYF. The CDR3, as DNA: TGTGCCAGTAGTGCCCAGGGGGCAGGAGAGGAGACCCAGTACTTC.